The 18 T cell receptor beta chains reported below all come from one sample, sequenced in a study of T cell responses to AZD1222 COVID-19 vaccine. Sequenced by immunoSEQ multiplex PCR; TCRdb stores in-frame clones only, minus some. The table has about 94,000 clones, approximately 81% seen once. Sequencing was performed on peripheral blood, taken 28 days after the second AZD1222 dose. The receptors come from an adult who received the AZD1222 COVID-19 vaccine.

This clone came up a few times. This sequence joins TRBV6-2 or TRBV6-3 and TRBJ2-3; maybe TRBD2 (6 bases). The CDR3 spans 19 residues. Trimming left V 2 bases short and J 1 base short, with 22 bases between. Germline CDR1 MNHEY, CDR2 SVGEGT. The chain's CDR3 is CASSYRSFGRRAGTDTQYF. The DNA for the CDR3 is TGTGCCAGCAGTTACCGTTCCTTTGGCAGGAGGGCGGGCACAGATACGCAGTATTTT.

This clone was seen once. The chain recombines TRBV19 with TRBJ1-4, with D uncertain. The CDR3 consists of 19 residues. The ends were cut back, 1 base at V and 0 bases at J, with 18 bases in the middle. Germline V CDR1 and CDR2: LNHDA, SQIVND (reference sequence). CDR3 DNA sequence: TGTGCCAGTAGTATAGGGTGGCAGCGAAGAACCGCAACTAATGAAAAACTGTTTTTT. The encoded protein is CASSIGWQRRTATNEKLFF.

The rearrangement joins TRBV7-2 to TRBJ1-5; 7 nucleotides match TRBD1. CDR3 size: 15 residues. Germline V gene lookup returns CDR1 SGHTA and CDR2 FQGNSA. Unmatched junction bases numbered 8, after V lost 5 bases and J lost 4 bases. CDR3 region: CASSPGGRGNQPQHF. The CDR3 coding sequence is TGTGCCAGCAGCCCAGGCGGCAGGGGGAATCAGCCCCAGCATTTT. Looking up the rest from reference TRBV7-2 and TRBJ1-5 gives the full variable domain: GAGVSQSPSNKVTEKGKDVELRCDPISGHTALYWYRQSLGQGLEFLIYFQGNSAPDKSGLPSDRFSAERTGGSVSTLTIQRTQQEDSAVYLCASSPGGRGNQPQHFGDGTRLSIL.

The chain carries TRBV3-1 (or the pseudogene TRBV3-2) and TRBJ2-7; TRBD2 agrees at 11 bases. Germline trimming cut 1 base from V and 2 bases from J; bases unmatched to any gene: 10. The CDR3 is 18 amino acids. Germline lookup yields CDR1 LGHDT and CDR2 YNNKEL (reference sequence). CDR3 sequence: CASSQVRLAGGGPYEQYF. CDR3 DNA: TGTGCCAGCAGCCAAGTTCGTCTAGCGGGAGGTGGTCCCTACGAGCAGTACTTC.

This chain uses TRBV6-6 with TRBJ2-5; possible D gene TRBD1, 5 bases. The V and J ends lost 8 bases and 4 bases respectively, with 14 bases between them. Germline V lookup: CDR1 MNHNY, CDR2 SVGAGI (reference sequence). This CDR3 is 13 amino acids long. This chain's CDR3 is CASGRAQGETQYF. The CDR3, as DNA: TGTGCCAGCGGAAGAGCCCAGGGAGAGACCCAGTACTTC.

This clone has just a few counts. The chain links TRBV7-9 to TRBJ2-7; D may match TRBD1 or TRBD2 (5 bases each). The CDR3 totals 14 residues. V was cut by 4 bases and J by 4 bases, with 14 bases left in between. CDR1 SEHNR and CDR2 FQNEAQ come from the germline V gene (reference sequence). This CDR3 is CASSSGDGAYEQYF. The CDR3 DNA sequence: TGTGCCAGCAGCTCCGGGGACGGAGCTTACGAGCAGTACTTC.

The CDR3 sequence: CASTSSGGEKNIQYF. The CDR3 DNA reads TGTGCCAGCACCTCTAGCGGGGGGGAGAAAAACATTCAGTACTTC. The chain combines TRBV6-5 with TRBJ2-4; TRBD2 matches 12 bases. The length of the CDR3 is 15 residues. The V gene's germline CDR1 is MNHEY and CDR2 SVGAGI. Trimming at V came to 7 bases and at J to 4 bases, leaving 5 bases not matched to a gene.

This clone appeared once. In DNA form, the CDR3 reads TGTGCCAGTAGTATAAAGGGTGGGGTCCTTTCACCCCTGCACATGAACACTGAAGCTTTCTTT. It translates to CASSIKGGVLSPLHMNTEAFF. The rearrangement links TRBV19 to TRBJ1-1; D gene uncertain. V dropped 2 bases and J dropped 0 bases, with 28 bases sitting between them. The CDR3 has 21 amino acids. The germline gives CDR1 LNHDA, CDR2 SQIVND (reference sequence).

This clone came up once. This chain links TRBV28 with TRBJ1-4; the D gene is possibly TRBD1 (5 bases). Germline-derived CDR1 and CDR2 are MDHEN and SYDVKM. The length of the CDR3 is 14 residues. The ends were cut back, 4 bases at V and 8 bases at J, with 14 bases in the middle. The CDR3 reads CASSYDSIGEKLFF. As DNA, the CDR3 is TGTGCCAGCAGTTACGACAGCATAGGCGAAAAACTGTTTTTT.

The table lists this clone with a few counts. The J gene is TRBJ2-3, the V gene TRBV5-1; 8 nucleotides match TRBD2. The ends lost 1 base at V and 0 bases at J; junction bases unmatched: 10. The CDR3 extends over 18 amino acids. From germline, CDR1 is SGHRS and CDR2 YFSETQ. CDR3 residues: CASSLTSGLASSTDTQYF. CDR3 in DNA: TGCGCCAGCAGCTTGACTAGCGGACTTGCCTCTAGCACAGATACGCAGTATTTT.

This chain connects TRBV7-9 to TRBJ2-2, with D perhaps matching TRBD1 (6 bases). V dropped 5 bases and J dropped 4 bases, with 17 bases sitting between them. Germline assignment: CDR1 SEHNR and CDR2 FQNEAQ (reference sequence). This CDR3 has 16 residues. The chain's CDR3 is CASSPDRTSRTGELFF. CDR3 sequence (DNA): TGTGCCAGCAGCCCCGACAGGACTTCGCGCACCGGGGAGCTGTTTTTT.

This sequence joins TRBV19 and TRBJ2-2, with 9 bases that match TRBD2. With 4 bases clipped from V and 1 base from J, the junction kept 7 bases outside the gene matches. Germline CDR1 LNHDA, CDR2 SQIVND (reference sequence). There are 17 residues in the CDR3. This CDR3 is CASSNPSGVRNTGELFF. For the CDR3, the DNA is TGTGCCAGTAGTAATCCTAGCGGGGTAAGGAACACCGGGGAGCTGTTTTTT.

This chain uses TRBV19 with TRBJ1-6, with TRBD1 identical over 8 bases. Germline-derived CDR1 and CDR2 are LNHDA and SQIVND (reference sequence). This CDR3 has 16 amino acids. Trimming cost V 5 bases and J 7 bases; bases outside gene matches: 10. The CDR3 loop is CASSGRMTGVNSPLHF. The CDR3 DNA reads TGTGCCAGTAGTGGAAGAATGACAGGGGTGAATTCACCCCTCCACTTT.

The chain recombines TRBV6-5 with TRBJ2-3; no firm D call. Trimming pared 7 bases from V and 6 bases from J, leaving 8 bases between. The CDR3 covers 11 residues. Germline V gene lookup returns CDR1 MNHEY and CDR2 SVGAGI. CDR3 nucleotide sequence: TGTGCCAGCACCTTTGGGGATACGCAGTATTTT. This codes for CASTFGDTQYF.

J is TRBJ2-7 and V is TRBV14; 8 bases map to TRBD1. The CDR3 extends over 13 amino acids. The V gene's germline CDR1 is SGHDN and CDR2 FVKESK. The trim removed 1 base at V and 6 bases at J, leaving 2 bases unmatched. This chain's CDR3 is CASSQVRGREQYF. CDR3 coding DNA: TGTGCCAGCAGCCAAGTCAGGGGGCGCGAGCAGTACTTC.

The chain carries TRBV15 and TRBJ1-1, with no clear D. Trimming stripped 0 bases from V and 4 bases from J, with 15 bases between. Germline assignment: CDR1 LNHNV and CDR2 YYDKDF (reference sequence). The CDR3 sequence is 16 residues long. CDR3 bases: TGTGCCACCAGCAGAGATACTTTTACTTGGGGCACTGAAGCTTTCTTT. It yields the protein CATSRDTFTWGTEAFF.

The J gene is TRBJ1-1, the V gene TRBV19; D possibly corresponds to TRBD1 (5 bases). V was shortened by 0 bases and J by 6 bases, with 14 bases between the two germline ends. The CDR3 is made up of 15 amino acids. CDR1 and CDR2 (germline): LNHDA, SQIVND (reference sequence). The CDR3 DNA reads TGTGCCAGTAGTATAGAGAGGGGATATAACGCTGAAGCTTTCTTT. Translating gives CASSIERGYNAEAFF.

DNA of the CDR3: TGTGCCTGGAGTGTAGTCTATGGTGGCTACACCTTC. It codes for CAWSVVYGGYTF. V is TRBV30 and J is TRBJ1-2; no reliable D call. The germline gives CDR1 GTSNPN, CDR2 SVGIG (reference sequence). CDR3 length: 12 residues. V lost 0 bases and J 7 bases, leaving 9 bases between the germline ends.